This is a list of T cell receptor beta chains from one sample in a study of shared T cell receptors in the human thymus. Here immunoSEQ multiplex PCR was the method, and the copy in TCRdb shows in-frame clones only, minus some. The sample contains about 660,000 clones, approximately 89% of which appear only once. These data were also filed under a second study, of human thymus T cells.

The sample comprised thymocytes. These receptor sequences come from a boy in the first two years of life with a congenital heart defect. The CDR3 runs from the conserved cysteine through the conserved F or W. A D gene is named only where the DNA matches it firmly. Clone size, where shown, is once, few, many, or a class for clones that have expanded.

>TRBJ1-1|TRBV27|NA|once
CASTAGQGMNTEAFF
TGTGCCAGCACCGCGGGGCAGGGAATGAACACTGAAGCTTTCTTT
>TRBJ1-2|TRBV27|TRBD1|NA
CASSQRQGDGYTF
TGTGCCAGCAGTCAACGACAGGGAGATGGCTACACCTTC
>TRBJ2-1|TRBV5-6|NA|NA
CASSYSGQGYSYNEQFF
TGTGCCAGCAGCTACTCGGGTCAGGGGTACTCCTACAATGAGCAGTTCTTC
>TRBJ1-1|TRBV4-3|NA|NA
CASSQGGAGTEAFF
TGCGCCAGCAGCCAAGGCGGGGCAGGCACTGAAGCTTTCTTT
>TRBJ2-1|TRBV15|NA|NA
CATSKVRYNEQFF
TGTGCCACCAGCAAGGTGCGGTACAATGAGCAGTTCTTC
>TRBJ1-1|TRBV5-1|NA|NA
CASSPGNEAFF
TGCGCCAGCAGCCCCGGGAATGAGGCTTTCTTT
>TRBJ2-7|TRBV6-4|TRBD2|NA
CASSAYSGINYEQYF
TGTGCCAGCAGCGCCTACAGCGGGATCAACTACGAGCAGTACTTC
>TRBJ2-3|TRBV10-1|NA|few
CASSETVTDTQYF
TGCGCCAGCAGTGAGACAGTCACAGATACGCAGTATTTT
>TRBJ2-2|TRBV5-8|TRBD2|once
CASSFASGSTGELFF
TGTGCCAGCAGCTTCGCTAGCGGGAGTACCGGGGAGCTGTTTTTT
>TRBJ1-6|TRBV7-2|NA|NA
CASSLARNNSPLHF
TGTGCCAGCAGCTTGGCGAGGAACAATTCACCCCTCCACTTT
>TRBJ2-7|TRBV19|NA|NA
CASSPAGRPFPLYEQYF
TGTGCCAGTAGTCCCGCCGGCAGGCCTTTCCCTCTCTACGAGCAGTACTTC
>TRBJ2-7|TRBV30|NA|once
CAWSAIGHYEQYF
TGTGCCTGGAGCGCCATTGGCCACTACGAGCAGTACTTC
>TRBJ2-1|TRBV29-1|TRBD2|NA
CSVVPTAGVNEQFF
TGCAGCGTTGTTCCTACAGCGGGAGTGAATGAGCAGTTCTTC
>TRBJ1-3|TRBV28|NA|once
CASSAGGGGGNTIYF
TGTGCCAGCAGTGCTGGTGGGGGAGGGGGAAACACCATATATTTT
>TRBJ2-7|TRBV15|TRBD1|NA
CATSARDRGYEQYF
TGTGCCACCAGCGCCCGGGACAGGGGCTACGAGCAGTACTTC
>TRBJ2-7|TRBV6-1|NA|NA
CASSAATKVYEQYF
TGTGCCAGCAGTGCGGCGACTAAGGTCTACGAGCAGTACTTC
>TRBJ2-7|TRBV28|NA|NA
CASRRTGITYEQYF
TGTGCCAGCAGGCGTACAGGAATTACCTACGAGCAGTACTTC
>TRBJ2-5|TRBV6-5|NA|NA
CASSYGLASETQYF
TGTGCCAGCAGTTACGGCCTAGCGAGCGAGACCCAGTACTTC
>TRBJ2-5|TRBV28|TRBD1|NA
CASSARTGYQETQYF
TGTGCCAGCAGTGCAAGGACAGGGTACCAAGAGACCCAGTACTTC
>TRBJ2-7|TRBV7-9|TRBD2|NA
CASSLDREGGEEYF
TGTGCCAGCAGCTTAGACCGGGAGGGGGGGGAAGAGTACTTC
>TRBJ2-2|TRBV4-2|TRBD2|NA
CASSQEEAGGQTGELFF
TGTGCCAGCAGCCAAGAGGAGGCGGGGGGCCAAACCGGGGAGCTGTTTTTT
>TRBJ2-4|TRBV9|TRBD1|NA
CASSEGTGWENIQYF
TGTGCCAGCAGCGAGGGGACAGGGTGGGAAAACATTCAGTACTTC
>TRBJ2-3|TRBV6-1|NA|NA
CASSETDSCTDTQYF
TGTGCCAGCAGTGAAACAGACAGTTGCACAGATACGCAGTATTTT
>TRBJ2-3|TRBV5-4|NA|NA
CASSYGPGVGDTQYF
TGTGCCAGCAGCTATGGTCCAGGCGTGGGAGATACGCAGTATTTT
>TRBJ2-5|TRBV10-1|NA|NA
CASSESFIADQETQYF
TGCGCCAGCAGTGAATCCTTTATAGCGGATCAAGAGACCCAGTACTTC